Given below is one TCR beta chain in context. Its antigen remains undetermined. It has no much larger one-base neighbor in the sample; base qualities were not kept. Including cysteine and phenylalanine, the CDR3 has 17 amino acids. The kept DNA is CDR3 alone, 51 bases in frame from the first base. The germline V gene yields MGHRA for CDR1 and YSYEKL for CDR2. V is cut by 1 base and J by 3 bases, and the space between the germline ends is 16 bases. The data belong to a study of cytomegalovirus exposure and HLA in healthy donors listed by TCRdb under 2017. As for the study more broadly: An earlier analysis of 587 of the donors reported roughly 270 Gb of sequence data and 117 million unique TCR beta sequences from approximately 180 million T cells. On average, roughly 240,000 unique TCR beta nucleotide sequences were sequenced per donor among a few hundred genotyped donors of the cohort, with roughly 19% of those sequences being non-productive. Roughly 5 DR-DQ haplotypes were handled as single units for association and clustering, since linkage in the cohort was strong. An earlier analysis of some 500 of the donors used high-throughput TCR beta sequencing to judge whether each TCR beta V gene segment behaved as functional or pseudogenic. The study aimed to test whether cataloging public T cell receptors could reveal signatures of past pathogen exposure. Typing coverage differed by locus: A, B, C, DRB1 and DQB1 were typed in about 629-640 donors, DQA1 in roughly 510, DPA1 in nearly 610, and DPB1 in around 440. A later analysis re-examined previously published TCR beta repertoires from several hundred donors and added high-resolution HLA genotyping to investigate patterns of TCR occurrence. Alongside the repertoire data, information on donor age, sex, ethnicity and CMV serostatus was compiled. An early release that covered about 640 HLA-typed donors contained around 330 gigabases of sequencing data and tens of millions of unique TCR sequences. The genetic ancestry cluster associated with self-reported Caucasian donors included about four fifths of the 398 genotyped donors. The study combined high-throughput TCR immunosequencing, statistical association of individual TCRs with disease status, and machine learning to predict cytomegalovirus infection status. Both class I and class II loci were covered by HLA typing, at four-digit resolution. Every repertoire in the discovery cohort had been generated on one and the same sequencing platform. Genome-wide SNP genotypes for about 65% of the 666 donors were used in a later genetic analysis, which treated that subset as a discovery cohort. The study profiled the T cell repertoires of 666 subjects by immunosequencing and related them to cytomegalovirus serostatus. Along with the roughly 670-subject first cohort, a separate validation cohort of approximately 110 different subjects was used. In the later analysis, no new phenotypic data were used to find candidate immune exposures; instead, reliance was placed on TCR beta sequences and their occurrence across donors. Here is what the overall study found, with its caveats: In a later analysis, HLA-associated TCR beta chains showed more clonal expansion and lower generation probabilities than non-associated chains that were equally common. Correlated functional status among segregating V segments might be attributable to linkage disequilibrium, but an unknown experimental factor could not be ruled out. Specific HLA alleles were associated with more than 15,000 TCR beta sequences at a false discovery rate of 0.05 in a later analysis. The authors suggested that the approach could potentially be extended to other disease states and immunological phenotypes. Because HLA typing was unavailable for some donors at each locus, only the typed subset was used in association tests. Most TCR sequences were seen in very few donors, while some public TCRs were found in many individuals. Roughly 17 rarely observed V segments, including chromosome 9 orphons, were excluded from the earlier analysis of 550 to 700 of the donors because counts were too low. A later genetic analysis reported fewer N-insertions in productive TCRs among donors in an Asian-associated ancestry cluster than the roughly 700-donor mean. The study listed 150 to 200 TCR beta chains as associated with cytomegalovirus. The classifier was reported to diagnose cytomegalovirus status with high specificity and sensitivity in both the original and validation cohorts. Strong co-occurrence of HLA alleles, especially DR and DQ, made assigning TCR associations to individual alleles difficult. A later analysis reported that several top co-occurrence clusters appeared linked to parvovirus B19, influenza, CMV and Epstein-Barr virus. A cluster of highly shared sequence variants was judged likely to be a technical artifact of the sequencing pipeline. Some IMGT-functional V segments, including TRBV6-2 and TRBV6-3, could not be told apart with the 87-base-pair reads, so those segments were excluded. An association between a missense DCLRE1C variant and V-gene and J-gene trimming of TCR beta chains was found in a later genetic analysis and replicated in an independent cohort. According to a later analysis, most CMV-associated TCR beta chains appeared to be HLA-restricted, and the HLA associations seemed to be driven largely by CMV exposure. A further reported finding was that TCR beta sequences accurately predicted the HLA-A and HLA-B alleles for most subjects in the first cohort. Broadly in line with IMGT annotations, most TCR beta V segments showed up in productive rearrangements about 87% or about 30% of the time in an earlier analysis of 450 to 750 of the donors. A few of the identified cytomegalovirus-associated TCR beta chains were confirmed in vitro to be specific for cytomegalovirus antigens. A later analysis found that TCR association rates varied across HLA loci, with DRB1 alleles showing the most associated TCRs and HLA-C alleles the fewest. Sequencing depth was assumed to be roughly uniform across donors in the presence/absence analyses, though that assumption may not hold. In this cohort, only TCR beta chains were sequenced, and detectable features were limited by the absence of alpha or paired-chain data. For the cohort, immune exposure information was limited to CMV serostatus.

In total, just over 650 healthy bone marrow donors made up the cohort. At the time of sampling, every cohort member was nominally healthy, though immune exposures that went unrecorded were likely present. The donor tested CMV seronegative and was one of the 352 seronegative cohort members. Each donor provided a peripheral blood sample, and peripheral blood mononuclear cells were used for TCR beta sequencing. The Qiagen DNeasy Blood Extraction Kit was used to extract genomic DNA from the blood cell samples. Receptor amplification or capture employed the immunoSEQ multiplex PCR assay. A mixture of 60 forward primers for TCR Vbeta segments and 13 reverse primers for TCR Jbeta segments was used in the multiplex PCR. A multiplex PCR assay on genomic DNA amplified the CDR3 region of rearranged TCR beta genes. On the Illumina HiSeq System, the amplified TCR beta libraries were sequenced as 87-base-pair reads. The authors' pipeline ran thus. Across the 600 to 700 repertoires, a later analysis counted roughly 77 million unique TCR beta chains, 9.5 million to 13 million of which were shared by at least two donors. A nearest-neighbor algorithm error-corrected the raw reads and collapsed the reads into unique sequences, merging closely related sequences to remove PCR and sequencing errors. V, D and J gene segments were assigned by aligning CDR3 sequences to IMGT reference sequences. Each retained sequence needed at least a six-nucleotide match to both a V gene segment and a J gene segment. A rearrangement counted as productive if the CDR3 had no stop codons and remained in frame with V and J, and every other rearrangement counted as non-productive. CDR3 was defined according to IMGT convention as the region running from the second conserved V-encoded cysteine to the conserved J-encoded phenylalanine. In an earlier analysis of 500 to 650 of the donors, sequences lacking an unambiguous match to a single V gene segment were excluded. An earlier analysis of roughly 590 of the donors called V segments functional above 56.7% productive rearrangements and segregating when the between-donor standard deviation exceeded 5%. A statistical classification framework was built for diagnosing cytomegalovirus status from the catalog of TCR beta chain sequences. V and J gene assignment, in a later analysis, came from comparing TCR nucleotide sequences with IMGT/GENE-DB human TR gene sequences. The TCRdist pipeline was used in a later analysis to assign CDR3 sequences and most-parsimonious VDJ recombination scenarios. In a later analysis, each TCR beta chain was defined by its CDR3 amino acid sequence together with its V-gene family, and reads lacking a unique V-gene family were excluded. A later analysis removed several hundred highly shared, low-generation-probability nucleotide sequences to deal with suspected cross-contamination and a sequencing artifact. In a later analysis, a clonal expansion index was calculated for each public chain from normalized within-repertoire ranks of inferred template counts. A later analysis computed generation probabilities with a VDJ recombination model fitted to out-of-frame rearrangements, and checked the results against IGoR. In a later analysis, hypergeometric tests were used to score TCR-TCR, TCR-HLA and TCR-CMV co-occurrence, with a repertoire-size bias correction applied to TCR pairs. A later analysis estimated false discovery rates by permuting HLA or CMV assignments 20 times. A later analysis grouped co-occurring TCRs with DBSCAN, adding TCRdist sequence similarity when clustering within HLA-allele-positive subsets. Co-occurrence clustering excluded repertoires with fewer than 30,000 or more than 120,000 public chains, plus five with anomalous nucleotide sharing. The table comes from immuneACCESS by way of TCRdb, which keeps in-frame sequences with V and J called. Part of the clones is missing from these tables; in studies checked, under half for an unresolved V gene and the rest for unknown reasons. The V and J calls and the clone size are those of that table, but D and trimming were determined from the DNA. The sample table records around 150,000 clones; approximately 81% of these occur just once. The ten top clones hold roughly 1.9% of the sample.

Sequenced sample: PBMCs. The chain was built from TRBV4-1 and TRBJ1-3; perhaps TRBD1 is the D gene, with 6 bases matching. The clonotype originates from a young man in good health and CMV-seronegative. The CDR3 amino acid sequence is: CASSQGARGDRGNTIYF. At the DNA level, the sequence is TGCGCCAGCAGCCAAGGGGCCAGGGGAGACCGTGGAAACACCATATATTTT.